The sequence of this T cell receptor beta chain was determined in a study of blood T cell repertoires in COVID-19. The CDR3 is 15 residues long. Germline lookup yields CDR1 LNHDA and CDR2 SQIVND (reference sequence). Trimming removed 2 bases from V and 3 bases from J; junction bases left unmatched: 3. Clones were read by immunoSEQ multiplex PCR, and TCRdb kept only the in-frame ones, dropping some. This sample has about 140,000 clones; around three quarters occur once, and the top ten carry 3% to 4.5%. Specimen: peripheral blood. The receptor comes from a man aged 55-75 years with acute or convalescent COVID-19. The chain combines TRBV19 with TRBJ2-1, with 8 positions matching TRBD2. Here the CDR3 DNA reads TGTGCCAGTAGTATATACCTAGCGGGCTACAATGAGCAGTTCTTC. Residues: CASSIYLAGYNEQFF.